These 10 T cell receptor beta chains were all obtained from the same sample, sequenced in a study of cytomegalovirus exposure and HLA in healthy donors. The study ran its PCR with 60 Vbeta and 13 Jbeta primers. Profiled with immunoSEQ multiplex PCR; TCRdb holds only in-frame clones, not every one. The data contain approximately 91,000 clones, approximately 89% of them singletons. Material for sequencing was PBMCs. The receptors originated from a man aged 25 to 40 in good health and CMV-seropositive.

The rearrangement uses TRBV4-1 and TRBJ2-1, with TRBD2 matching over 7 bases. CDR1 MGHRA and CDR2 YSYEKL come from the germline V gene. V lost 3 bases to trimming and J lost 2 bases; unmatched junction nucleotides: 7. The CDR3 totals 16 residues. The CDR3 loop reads CASSHSPSGTYNEQFF. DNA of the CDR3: TGCGCCAGCAGCCACTCACCTAGCGGAACCTACAATGAGCAGTTCTTC.

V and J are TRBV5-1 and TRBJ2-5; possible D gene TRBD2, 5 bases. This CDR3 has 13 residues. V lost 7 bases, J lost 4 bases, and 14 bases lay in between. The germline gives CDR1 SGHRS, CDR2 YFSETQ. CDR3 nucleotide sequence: TGCGCCAGCTCCCGGACTCTGGGAGAGACCCAGTACTTC. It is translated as CASSRTLGETQYF.

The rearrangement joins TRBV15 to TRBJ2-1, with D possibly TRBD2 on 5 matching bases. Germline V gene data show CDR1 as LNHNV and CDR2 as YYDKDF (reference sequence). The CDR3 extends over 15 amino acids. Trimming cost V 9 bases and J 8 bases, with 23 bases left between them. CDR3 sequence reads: CATQGERYGVDEQFF. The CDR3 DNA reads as TGTGCCACTCAAGGCGAGCGGTACGGAGTTGATGAGCAGTTCTTC.

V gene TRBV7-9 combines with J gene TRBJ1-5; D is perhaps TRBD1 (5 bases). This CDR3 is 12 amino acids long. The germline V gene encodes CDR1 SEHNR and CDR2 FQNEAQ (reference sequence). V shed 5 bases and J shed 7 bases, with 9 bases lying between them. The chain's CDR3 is CASSQGGQPQHF. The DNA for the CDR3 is TGTGCCAGCAGCCAGGGTGGGCAGCCCCAGCATTTT.

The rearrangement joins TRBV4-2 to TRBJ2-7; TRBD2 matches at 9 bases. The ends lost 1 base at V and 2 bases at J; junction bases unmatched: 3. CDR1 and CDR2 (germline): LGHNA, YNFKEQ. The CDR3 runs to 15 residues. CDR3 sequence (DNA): TGTGCCAGCAGCCAAGGTTCTAGCGGGACCTACGAGCAGTACTTC. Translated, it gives CASSQGSSGTYEQYF.

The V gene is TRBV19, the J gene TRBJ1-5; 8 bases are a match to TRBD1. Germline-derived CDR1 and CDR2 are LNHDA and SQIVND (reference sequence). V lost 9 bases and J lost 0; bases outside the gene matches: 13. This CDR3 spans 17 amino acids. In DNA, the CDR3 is TGTGCCAGCGGAGGGGCAGGGGGCTGGGGTAGCAATCAGCCCCAGCATTTT. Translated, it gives CASGGAGGWGSNQPQHF.

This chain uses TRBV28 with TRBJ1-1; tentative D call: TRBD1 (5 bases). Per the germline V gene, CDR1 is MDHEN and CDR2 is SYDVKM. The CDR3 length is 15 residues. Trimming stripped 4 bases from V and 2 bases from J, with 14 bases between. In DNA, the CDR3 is TGTGCCAGCAGTTCGGATCAGGGAAGCAACACTGAAGCTTTCTTT. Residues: CASSSDQGSNTEAFF.

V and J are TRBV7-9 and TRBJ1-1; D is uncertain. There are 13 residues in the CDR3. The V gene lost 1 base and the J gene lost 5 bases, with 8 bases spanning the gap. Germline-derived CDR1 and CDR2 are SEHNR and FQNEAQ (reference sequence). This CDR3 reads CASSLGAETEAFF. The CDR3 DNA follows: TGTGCCAGCAGCTTAGGGGCTGAGACTGAAGCTTTCTTT.

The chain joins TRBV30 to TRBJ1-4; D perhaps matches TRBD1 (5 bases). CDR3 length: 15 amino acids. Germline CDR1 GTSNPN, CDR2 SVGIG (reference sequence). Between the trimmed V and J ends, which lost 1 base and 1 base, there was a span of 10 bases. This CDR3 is CAWSAGRLTNEKLFF. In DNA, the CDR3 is TGTGCCTGGAGTGCAGGGCGCTTAACTAATGAAAAACTGTTTTTT.

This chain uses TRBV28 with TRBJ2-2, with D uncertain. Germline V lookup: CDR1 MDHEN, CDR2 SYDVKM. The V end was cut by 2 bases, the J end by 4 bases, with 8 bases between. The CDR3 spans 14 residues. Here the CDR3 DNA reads TGTGCCAGCAGTTTACACACCGTCACCGGGGAGCTGTTTTTT. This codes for CASSLHTVTGELFF.